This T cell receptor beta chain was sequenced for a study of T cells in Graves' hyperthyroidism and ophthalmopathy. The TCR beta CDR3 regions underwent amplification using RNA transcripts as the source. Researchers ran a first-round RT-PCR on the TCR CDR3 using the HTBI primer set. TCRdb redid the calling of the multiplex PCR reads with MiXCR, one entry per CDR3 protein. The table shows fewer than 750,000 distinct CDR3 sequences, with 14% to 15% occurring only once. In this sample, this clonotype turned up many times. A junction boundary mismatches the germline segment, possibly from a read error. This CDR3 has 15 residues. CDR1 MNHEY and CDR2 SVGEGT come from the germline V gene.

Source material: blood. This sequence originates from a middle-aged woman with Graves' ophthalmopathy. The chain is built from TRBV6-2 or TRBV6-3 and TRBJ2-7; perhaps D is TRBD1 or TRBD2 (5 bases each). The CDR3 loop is CASSNTRGPSYEQYF. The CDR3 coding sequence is TGTGCCAGCAGCAACACTAGGGGCCCCTCCTACGAACAGTACTTC.